Each of the 20 T cell receptor beta chains below was sequenced from the same sample in a study of spatial heterogeneity in lung cancer. General study points: How many expanded intratumoral alpha and beta TCRs were present tracked the tumor mutation count, which was a count of nonsynonymous mutations.

Sample time point: sample taken at primary tumor resection. TCRdb recomputed calls from the 5' RACE reads with MiXCR, one row per CDR3 protein. Of some 7,900 distinct CDR3 sequences listed, approximately 7% were seen once; the top ten hold 15% to 20%. These receptors' antigens are unknown. The sample consisted of lung tumor tissue, taken at surgery. The receptors here all came from a female donor with early-stage non-small cell lung cancer.

This clonotype is judged large (0.1 to 1%). Found in a library prepared for alpha chains, this beta chain is an off-target read, and its abundance has little meaning. The chain links TRBV19 to TRBJ2-1; 12 bases agree with TRBD2. The CDR3 spans 15 residues. Unmatched junction bases numbered 5, after V lost 3 bases and J lost 8 bases. In germline, CDR1 is LNHDA, CDR2 SQIVND (reference sequence). The CDR3 sequence is CASSMTSGSLDEQFF. The CDR3 DNA follows: TGTGCCAGTAGTATGACTAGCGGGAGTTTGGATGAGCAGTTCTTC.

Relative to its sample, this clonotype is medium-sized. Being off target in a library aimed at alpha chains, this beta chain has a size of little meaning. The gene calls are TRBV3-1 and TRBJ2-3; TRBD2 matches at 7 bases. CDR3 length: 17 amino acids. V gave up 0 bases and J gave up 6 bases; unmatched junction bases: 12. In germline, CDR1 is LGHDT, CDR2 YNNKEL (reference sequence). The CDR3 reads CASSQEGTWREFDTQYF. CDR3 DNA sequence: TGTGCCAGCAGCCAAGAGGGGACCTGGCGGGAGTTCGATACGCAGTATTTT.

This clonotype has a count of ten or more. This beta chain represents an off-target read in a library built for alpha chains; its size is of limited meaning. The V and J genes are TRBV7-8 and TRBJ2-1; TRBD2 matches at 10 bases. The V gene end was trimmed by 3 bases and the J gene end by 1 base; junction bases not matched to a gene: 9. The CDR3 totals 18 residues. Germline CDR1 SGHVS, CDR2 FQNEAQ. The CDR3 is CASSFIVGSGRSYNEQFF. CDR3 nucleotides: TGTGCCAGCAGCTTTATAGTTGGTAGCGGGAGGTCCTACAATGAGCAGTTCTTC.

By sample fraction, this clonotype is medium-sized. The size of this beta chain means little, since it is a stray read in a library made for alpha chains. The chain is built from TRBV7-3 and TRBJ2-3; TRBD2 agrees at 7 bases. Germline CDR1 is SGHTA and CDR2 is FQGTGA. Trimming cost V 3 bases and J 3 bases; bases outside gene matches: 9. There are 16 residues in the CDR3. CDR3 residues: CASSFNGGGITDTQYF. The CDR3 DNA is TGTGCCAGCAGCTTTAATGGCGGGGGAATTACAGATACGCAGTATTTT.

This clonotype showed up many times. Found in a library prepared for alpha chains, this beta chain is an off-target read, and its abundance has little meaning. This sequence joins TRBV20-1 and TRBJ1-4, with TRBD1 matching 8 bases. The germline CDR1 and CDR2 sequences are DFQATT and SNEGSKA (reference sequence). With V trimmed by 3 bases and J by 1 base, 13 bases remained unmatched. The CDR3 is 18 amino acids. The CDR3 region is CSASAPHRGTRTNEKLFF. CDR3 nucleotides: TGCAGTGCTAGTGCCCCCCACAGGGGGACCCGAACTAATGAAAAACTGTTTTTT.

This clonotype was counted ten times or more. Within a library made for alpha chains, this beta chain is off target, and its count is uninformative. J is TRBJ2-7 and V is TRBV5-1; possible D gene TRBD2, 6 bases. V was clipped by 4 bases and J by 6 bases, with 17 bases between them. CDR3 length: 14 residues. CDR1 SGHRS and CDR2 YFSETQ come from the germline V gene. The CDR3 bases are TGCGCCAGCAGCCTGAATGGCGGGGCGGGCGAGCAGTACTTC. Translating gives CASSLNGGAGEQYF. Complete variable domain (other parts from reference TRBV5-1 and TRBJ2-7): KAGVTQTPRYLIKTRGQQVTLSCSPISGHRSVSWYQQTPGQGLQFLFEYFSETQRNKGNFPGRFSGRQFSNSRSEMNVSTLELGDSALYLCASSLNGGAGEQYFGPGTRLTVT.

The table lists this clonotype with a few counts. Being off target in a library aimed at alpha chains, this beta chain has a size of little meaning. The chain couples TRBV6-1 to TRBJ1-3; D is possibly TRBD1 (5 bases). Germline V gene lookup returns CDR1 MNHNS and CDR2 SASEGT. This CDR3 is 15 amino acids long. V lost 6 bases to trimming and J lost 0 bases, with 12 bases between them. CDR3 protein: CASRIQAFSGNTIYF. As DNA, the CDR3 is TGTGCCAGCAGGATACAGGCCTTCTCTGGAAACACCATATATTTT.

This clonotype is categorized as medium-sized. Since it is a stray read in a library aimed at alpha chains, this beta chain has a size that is not meaningful. The CDR3 region has the DNA TGTGCCAGCAGCTTTTTTACTAGCGGGTACAATGAGCAGTTCTTC. Translating it yields CASSFFTSGYNEQFF. The chain employs TRBV7-2 and TRBJ2-1; 9 bases match TRBD2. The J segment lost 4 bases and the V segment lost 3 bases, leaving 4 bases of the junction unmatched. The CDR3 contains 15 residues. Looked up from germline, CDR1 is SGHTA and CDR2 is FQGNSA.

This clonotype is labeled as medium-sized (0.01 to 0.1%). In a library made to pick up alpha chains, this beta chain is a stray read with a size that means little. The V call is TRBV29-1, the J call TRBJ1-1, with no clear D. This CDR3 is built from 13 residues. Trimming pared 7 bases from V and 2 bases from J, leaving 14 bases between. Germline assignment: CDR1 SQVTM and CDR2 ANQGSEA. CDR3 region: CSARPRPNTEAFF. The CDR3 nucleotides are TGCAGCGCGAGGCCCAGGCCCAACACTGAAGCTTTCTTT.

This clonotype was observed many times. This beta chain slipped into a library made for alpha chains as a stray read, so its size is not meaningful. The V and J genes are TRBV23-1 and TRBJ2-3; D ambiguous. TRBV23-1 is an ORF for which the function is uncertain. Trimming shortened V by 3 bases and J by 14 bases, and 9 bases separated the two germline ends. The CDR3 runs to 10 residues. The CDR3 reads CASSHRIGYF. The CDR3, as DNA: TGCGCCAGCAGTCACAGGATTGGGTATTTT.

This clonotype occurred many times. This beta chain is an unintended read in a library built for alpha chains; its size means little. This sequence joins TRBV12-3 or TRBV12-4 and TRBJ1-2, with 9 bases that match TRBD1. The CDR3 consists of 13 residues. V lost 5 bases and J lost 8; bases outside the gene matches: 6. The CDR3 bases are TGTGCCAGCAGTCTCGACAGGGGGATCGGCTACACCTTC. Protein sequence: CASSLDRGIGYTF.

This clonotype was counted at least ten times. In a library made to pick up alpha chains, this beta chain is a stray read with a size that means little. J is TRBJ1-1 and V is TRBV28; D unresolved. The CDR3 runs 14 residues. V was clipped by 4 bases and J by 6 bases, with 15 bases between them. The germline CDR1 and CDR2 sequences are MDHEN and SYDVKM. CDR3: CASSSSDQTAEAFF. The CDR3 nucleotides read TGTGCCAGCAGTTCCTCAGACCAGACGGCTGAAGCTTTCTTT.

By share, this clonotype counts as medium-sized. This beta chain is a stray read from a library made for alpha chains; its abundance is not meaningful. The CDR3 loop reads CASSSRGQGKFEQYF. CDR3 sequence (DNA): TGTGCCAGCAGCTCGAGGGGTCAGGGAAAGTTCGAGCAGTACTTC. The V call is TRBV5-8, the J call TRBJ2-7, with D perhaps being TRBD1 or TRBD2 (5 bases each). CDR1 SGHTS and CDR2 YDEGEE come from the germline V gene. V lost 3 bases and J 6 bases, leaving 19 bases between the germline ends. The CDR3 totals 15 residues.

This clonotype is labeled as medium-sized. A library prepared for alpha chains yielded this beta chain as an off-target read; its size is of little meaning. CDR3 loop: CASSHSGTGANYGYTF. The CDR3 nucleotides read TGTGCCAGCAGCCACTCCGGGACAGGAGCAAACTATGGCTACACCTTC. The chain has TRBV4-2 and TRBJ1-2; 8 bases match TRBD1. Germline values: CDR1 LGHNA, CDR2 YNFKEQ. The CDR3 contains 16 residues. Trimming cost V 3 bases and J 2 bases; bases outside gene matches: 8.

This clonotype is deemed medium-sized (0.01 to 0.1%). Since it is a stray read in a library aimed at alpha chains, this beta chain has a size that is not meaningful. V and J are TRBV6-6 and TRBJ2-5; TRBD2 aligns across 8 bases. Trimming at V came to 2 bases and at J to 0 bases, leaving 2 bases not matched to a gene. This CDR3 is built from 15 residues. Germline CDR1 and CDR2: MNHNY and SVGAGI (reference sequence). CDR3 coding DNA: TGTGCCAGCAGTTACAAGCGGGGGAACCAAGAGACCCAGTACTTC. Translating it yields CASSYKRGNQETQYF.

This clonotype was observed a few times. This beta chain slipped into a library made for alpha chains as a stray read, so its size is not meaningful. V usage is TRBV5-1 and J usage is TRBJ1-4; D is uncertain. Per the germline V gene, CDR1 is SGHRS and CDR2 is YFSETQ. The V end lost 7 bases, the J end lost 0 bases, and 13 bases lay between the germline ends. The CDR3 is made up of 15 amino acids. The CDR3 sequence is CASLIRTATNEKLFF. In nucleotides, the CDR3 is TGCGCCAGCCTGATCCGGACGGCAACTAATGAAAAACTGTTTTTT.

This clonotype was found many times. The library was designed around alpha chains, so this beta chain is a stray read whose abundance carries little weight. This chain's CDR3 is CASKLRDRNTEAFF. CDR3 nucleotides: TGTGCCAGCAAACTGAGGGATAGGAACACTGAAGCTTTCTTT. The chain joins TRBV3-1 to TRBJ1-1; D is uncertain. Germline assignment: CDR1 LGHDT and CDR2 YNNKEL (reference sequence). V dropped 7 bases and J dropped 1 base, with 13 bases sitting between them. The CDR3 runs 14 residues.

This clonotype occurred a few times. This beta chain is off target for a library built for alpha chains, so its abundance means little. The rearrangement links TRBV20-1 to TRBJ2-2; 14 bases fit TRBD2. The ends lost 2 bases at V and 6 bases at J; junction bases unmatched: 8. Germline V gene sequence: CDR1 DFQATT, CDR2 SNEGSKA (reference sequence). The CDR3 is 17 amino acids. CDR3 protein: CSARPGTSGSKAGELFF. The CDR3 DNA follows: TGCAGTGCTAGACCTGGGACTAGCGGGAGCAAGGCCGGGGAGCTGTTTTTT.

Sample share makes this clonotype medium-sized (0.01 to 0.1%). This beta chain turned up in a library designed for alpha chains; as an off-target read, its abundance says little. J is TRBJ1-2 and V is TRBV13; a weak D match, TRBD1 (6 bases). Germline lookup yields CDR1 PRHDT and CDR2 FYEKMQ (reference sequence). Trimming cost V 5 bases and J 2 bases, with 18 bases left between them. CDR3 size: 16 residues. CDR3 DNA sequence: TGTGCCAGCAGCCCAAACCAGGACAGAACAAACTATGGCTACACCTTC. Amino acids: CASSPNQDRTNYGYTF.

By frequency in the sample, this clonotype is medium-sized. This beta chain slipped into a library made for alpha chains as a stray read, so its size is not meaningful. This chain joins TRBV20-1 and TRBJ2-7; D unclear. Germline CDR1 reads DFQATT; CDR2 reads SNEGSKA (reference sequence). The ends were cut back, 1 base at V and 2 bases at J, with 12 bases in the middle. CDR3 length: 14 amino acids. This chain's CDR3 is CSARGQVGTYEQYF. In DNA form, the CDR3 reads TGCAGTGCTAGAGGTCAGGTGGGCACCTACGAGCAGTACTTC.